This record concerns one TCR beta chain sequence. Its antigen is still unknown. This sample was taken from a study of graft-versus-host responses after intestinal transplantation. Using immunoSEQ multiplex PCR, the repertoire was profiled, and TCRdb retains in-frame clones only, with some absent. The table records tens of thousands of clones, roughly 88% of them present only once. Trimming pared 3 bases from V and 8 bases from J, leaving 10 bases between. Germline lookup yields CDR1 SEHNR and CDR2 FQNEAQ (reference sequence). The length of the CDR3 is 13 residues. Whole-study findings and limits: GvH clones were found in recipient marrow; some appeared first in ileum or blood.

Here the sequenced sample was unstimulated CD8+ T cells sorted from spleen or lymph node cells, taken before intestinal transplant. The chain carries TRBV7-9 and TRBJ1-4; possibly TRBD1 for D (5 bases). The clonotype originates from a human donor who received an intestinal transplant. The CDR3 reads CASSLGGVEKLFF. The DNA for the CDR3 is TGTGCCAGCAGCTTGGGGGGAGTGGAAAAACTGTTTTTT.